This TCR beta chain was found in a study of blood T cell repertoires in COVID-19. Looking at the study overall: Samples representing acute and convalescent COVID-19 were sourced from the United States, Italy and Spain. Sources were T cells, B-cell-depleted T cells, or PBMCs; the material itself was cDNA or gDNA.

Authors' methods: The authors estimated nucleated cell counts from reference gene primer amplification. The protocol was immunoSEQ multiplex PCR, while the TCRdb copy is restricted to in-frame clones and leaves out a portion. The V and J calls and clone size were taken over from that table, and D and trimming were inferred from the DNA. The table includes 350,000 or so clones, 65% to 85% detected once. Trimming took 1 base from V and 8 from J, leaving 9 bases between them. Looked up from germline, CDR1 is SGHRS and CDR2 is YFSETQ. This CDR3 contains 12 residues. Notes on this clone: Other DNA variants within this sample encode the same CDR3.

The specimen sequenced was peripheral blood. This clonotype originated in a man aged 25 to 45 with active or convalescent COVID-19. V is TRBV5-1 and J is TRBJ1-2; no definite D call. The CDR3 DNA sequence: TGCGCCAGCAGCTTGCGAGGGAGCGGCTACACCTTC. Translation: CASSLRGSGYTF.